This T cell receptor beta chain was documented in a study of cytomegalovirus exposure and HLA in healthy donors. Across the whole study: In an early release, HLA-typed donors contributed about 80 million unique TCR sequences.

The PCR used 60 Vbeta and 13 Jbeta primers. The assay was immunoSEQ multiplex PCR, and TCRdb's table has in-frame clones only and misses some. Here the sample spans some 130,000 clones, approximately 85% being singletons. A note on this clone: Its target is unknown.

General observations from the study: Specificity of a few CMV-associated chains for CMV antigens was verified in vitro.

Sequencing used PBMCs. The origin of this receptor is a boy younger than 18 in good health and CMV-seronegative.

The chain's CDR3 is CSVEDEGEDYEQYF. DNA for the CDR3: TGCAGCGTTGAGGATGAAGGGGAAGACTACGAGCAGTACTTC. V and J are TRBV29-1 and TRBJ2-7; D perhaps matches TRBD1 (5 bases). The CDR3 has 14 amino acids. Trimming took off 3 bases at V and 3 bases at J, with 15 bases between the two ends. Germline V CDR1 and CDR2: SQVTM, ANQGSEA.